The 25 T cell receptor beta chains below all came from one sample that was sequenced in a study of blood T cells in healthy people across ages (dated by TCRdb to the mid-2010s). Library generation was performed with 5' RACE. The listed sequencing device is Illumina HiSeq 2500. The second PCR ran for about 6 to 12 cycles and used a J-beta primer mix along with a sample-barcoded 5' primer. TCRdb reworked the public reads: Q25 trimming with fastp, MiXCR clone assembly, productive beta chains retained. CDR3 protein sequences are deduplicated, and each keeps its most common genes and DNA. This sample holds hundreds of thousands of distinct CDR3 sequences; under 55% were observed only once. Around 21% of the sample rests with the top ten. The sequencing sample was made of blood. Source of these receptors: a man aged 55 to 69 in good health.

The chain carries TRBV6-5 and TRBJ2-1, with 7 bases aligning to TRBD2. V gave up 0 bases and J gave up 0 bases; unmatched junction bases: 11. This CDR3 contains 19 residues. Germline V CDR1 and CDR2: MNHEY, SVGAGI. DNA for the CDR3: TGTGCCAGCAGTTACTCGACCAGCGGGGTCTGGAGCTCCTACAATGAGCAGTTCTTC. It yields the protein CASSYSTSGVWSSYNEQFF.

There are a few counts of this clonotype. The chain carries TRBV29-1 and TRBJ1-2; 7 bases agree with TRBD1. Losses at the gene ends were 1 base for V and 6 bases for J; bases not matched to a gene: 11. The CDR3 sequence is 15 residues long. Looked up from germline, CDR1 is SQVTM and CDR2 is ANQGSEA. Here the CDR3 reads CSVEGSRQGWDGYTF. In DNA, the CDR3 is TGCAGCGTTGAAGGGTCCCGACAGGGATGGGATGGCTACACCTTC.

This clonotype was seen a handful of times. The chain couples TRBV11-1 to TRBJ2-1; TRBD2 might be the D (7 bases). There are 13 residues in the CDR3. Germline CDR1 reads SGHAT; CDR2 reads FQDESV (reference sequence). Trimming pared 4 bases from V and 6 bases from J, leaving 10 bases between. The CDR3 DNA is TGTGCCAGCAGCTGGGGAGGGGGCAATGAGCAGTTCTTC. Translation: CASSWGGGNEQFF.

The chain is built from TRBV7-9 and TRBJ2-3; the D is unclear. The V and J ends lost 1 base and 8 bases respectively, with 16 bases between them. CDR1 and CDR2 from the germline V gene are SEHNR and FQNEAQ (reference sequence). CDR3 length equals 15 residues. The CDR3 here is CASSLGVEPESTQYF. The CDR3 bases are TGTGCCAGCAGCTTAGGTGTAGAGCCCGAATCTACGCAGTATTTT.

V is TRBV7-2 and J is TRBJ2-3, with a weak D call TRBD2 (7 bases). V was shortened by 1 base and J by 5 bases, with 22 bases between the two germline ends. From germline, CDR1 is SGHTA and CDR2 FQGNSA. The length of the CDR3 is 18 residues. CDR3 nucleotides: TGTGCCAGCAGCTTAGGAGGGGGGGTGCCCGTTGTAAGAGATACGCAGTATTTT. Translating gives CASSLGGGVPVVRDTQYF.

V is TRBV2 and J is TRBJ1-5; no firm D call. Germline lookup yields CDR1 SNHLY and CDR2 FYNNEI. V was clipped by 2 bases and J by 0 bases, with 8 bases between them. CDR3 length equals 15 residues. The CDR3, as DNA: TGTGCCAGCAGTGAATCTGTGAATAGCAATCAGCCCCAGCATTTT. Translated: CASSESVNSNQPQHF.

V usage is TRBV19 and J usage is TRBJ2-5; 12 bases fit TRBD2. From germline, CDR1 is LNHDA and CDR2 SQIVND (reference sequence). The CDR3 covers 15 residues. V was pared by 5 bases and J by 5 bases, with 6 bases of the junction left unmatched. The chain's CDR3 is CASSSTSGGLETQYF. The DNA for the CDR3 is TGTGCCAGTAGTTCGACTAGCGGGGGTTTGGAGACCCAGTACTTC.

The rearrangement joins TRBV5-1 to TRBJ1-2; D remains ambiguous. V gave up 0 bases and J gave up 7 bases, with 19 bases separating them. Germline V gives CDR1 SGHRS, CDR2 YFSETQ. The CDR3 loop spans 16 amino acids. DNA of the CDR3: TGCGCCAGCAGCTTGGATTACAGAGGGCGAGATGGTGGCTACACCTTC. As protein: CASSLDYRGRDGGYTF.

This clonotype was seen more than once but under ten times. V and J are TRBV15 and TRBJ2-5; D assignment may be TRBD1 or TRBD2 (6 bases each). V was clipped by 5 bases and J by 5 bases, with 18 bases between them. Per germline, CDR1 LNHNV and CDR2 YYDKDF (reference sequence). CDR3 length: 15 residues. CDR3 sequence: CATSRTWGARETQYF. CDR3 sequence (DNA): TGTGCCACCAGCCGAACGTGGGGGGCACGGGAGACCCAGTACTTC. Variable domain in full (rest from reference TRBV15 and TRBJ2-5): DAMVIQNPRYQVTQFGKPVTLSCSQTLNHNVMYWYQQKSSQAPKLLFHYYDKDFNNEADTPDNFQSRRPNTSFCFLDIRSPGLGDTAMYLCATSRTWGARETQYFGPGTRLLVL.

This clonotype was found a few times. The CDR3 sequence: CASSSWAGGTDTQYF. The DNA for the CDR3 is TGCGCCAGCAGCTCCTGGGCGGGGGGCACAGATACGCAGTATTTT. V gene TRBV5-1 combines with J gene TRBJ2-3; 7 bases agree with TRBD2. The CDR3 consists of 15 residues. V lost 3 bases, J lost 1 base, and 5 bases stayed unmatched. CDR1 is SGHRS, CDR2 YFSETQ, per germline.

This clonotype showed up just a few times. The genes are TRBV20-1 and TRBJ2-7; D may correspond to TRBD1 or TRBD2 (5 bases each). Germline assignment: CDR1 DFQATT and CDR2 SNEGSKA (reference sequence). This CDR3 contains 15 residues. V lost 3 bases and J 2 bases, leaving 17 bases between the germline ends. CDR3 sequence: CSARLRDLGTYEQYF. CDR3 sequence (DNA): TGCAGTGCTAGGCTTAGGGACCTGGGGACCTACGAGCAGTACTTC.

V and J are TRBV28 and TRBJ1-2, with D uncertain. Germline V lookup: CDR1 MDHEN, CDR2 SYDVKM. The length of the CDR3 is 12 residues. The germline V and J ends were trimmed by 8 bases and 5 bases, with 12 bases remaining between them. CDR3 in amino acids: CASHPRGYGYTF. The CDR3 DNA reads as TGTGCCAGCCACCCTAGAGGTTATGGCTACACCTTC.

This chain connects TRBV20-1 to TRBJ1-5; 7 bases line up with TRBD1. CDR1 and CDR2 from the germline V gene are DFQATT and SNEGSKA (reference sequence). Germline trimming cut 1 base from V and 2 bases from J; bases unmatched to any gene: 5. The CDR3 consists of 15 residues. This CDR3 is CSARGSGTGNQPQHF. The CDR3 bases are TGCAGTGCTAGAGGGTCCGGGACAGGCAATCAGCCCCAGCATTTT.

The chain carries TRBV27 and TRBJ2-3; TRBD2 aligns across 11 bases. Germline values: CDR1 MNHEY, CDR2 SMNVEV (reference sequence). This CDR3 comprises 17 residues. J was trimmed by 3 bases and V by 5 bases; bases with no gene match: 10. CDR3 coding DNA: TGTGCCAGCAGTCCTCAAACCGGGACTAGCGGAACAGATACGCAGTATTTT. It is translated as CASSPQTGTSGTDTQYF.

On this clonotype itself: Being one base from a much bigger clone, this may be a read error. The chain combines TRBV15 with TRBJ2-1; maybe TRBD1 (6 bases). CDR3 length: 14 residues. The ends were cut back, 2 bases at V and 13 bases at J, with 18 bases in the middle. CDR1 LNHNV and CDR2 YYDKDF come from the germline V gene (reference sequence). The CDR3 is CATSRLTGGETQFF. CDR3 in DNA: TGTGCCACCAGCAGACTGACAGGAGGAGAGACCCAGTTCTTC.

This clonotype was observed a handful of times. The chain recombines TRBV28 with TRBJ2-5; D remains ambiguous. The CDR3 sequence is 13 residues long. Between the trimmed V and J ends, which lost 5 bases and 5 bases, there was a span of 12 bases. Germline V lookup: CDR1 MDHEN, CDR2 SYDVKM. The CDR3 DNA reads as TGTGCCAGCAGTACCCCCGCGAGGGAGACCCAGTACTTC. Translated: CASSTPARETQYF.

The chain has TRBV3-1 and TRBJ2-2, with 11 nucleotides matching TRBD2. The CDR3 is 16 amino acids. Per germline, CDR1 LGHDT and CDR2 YNNKEL (reference sequence). V lost 5 bases and J lost 2; bases outside the gene matches: 4. CDR3 in amino acids: CASSYGTSGNTGELFF. The CDR3 coding sequence is TGTGCCAGCAGCTACGGGACTAGCGGAAACACCGGGGAGCTGTTTTTT.

A few counts support this clonotype. The CDR3, as DNA: TGTGCCAGCAGCAATCCCGACAGGGACCAAGAGACCCAGTACTTC. It translates to CASSNPDRDQETQYF. The chain carries TRBV3-1 and TRBJ2-5; TRBD1 aligns across 7 bases. With 5 bases clipped from V and 0 bases from J, the junction kept 6 bases outside the gene matches. The CDR3 contains 15 residues. Germline V gives CDR1 LGHDT, CDR2 YNNKEL (reference sequence).

This clonotype was counted ten times or more. The rearrangement links TRBV20-1 to TRBJ1-5, with D unclear. Germline lookup yields CDR1 DFQATT and CDR2 SNEGSKA (reference sequence). The CDR3 covers 12 residues. The V and J ends lost 3 bases and 3 bases respectively, with 6 bases between them. CDR3 bases: TGCAGTGCTAGCGCCTCCAATCAGCCCCAGCATTTT. Translating gives CSASASNQPQHF.

The chain combines TRBV5-5 with TRBJ1-2; D uncertain. V shed 4 bases and J shed 7 bases, with 11 bases lying between them. This CDR3 region has 12 residues. Germline V gives CDR1 SGHKS, CDR2 YYEKEE (reference sequence). In DNA form, the CDR3 reads TGTGCCAGCAGCCTCAGAGACTTTGGCTACACCTTC. Translated, it gives CASSLRDFGYTF.

The chain couples TRBV20-1 to TRBJ2-1; D is unclear. The CDR3 is 14 amino acids. CDR1 DFQATT and CDR2 SNEGSKA come from the germline V gene (reference sequence). With 1 base removed from V and 0 bases from J, the gap between germline ends came to 7 bases. The CDR3 loop is CSARGPSSYNEQFF. The CDR3 coding sequence is TGCAGTGCTAGAGGCCCTAGCTCCTACAATGAGCAGTTCTTC.

The chain couples TRBV3-1 to TRBJ1-1; possible D gene TRBD1, 6 bases. CDR1 is LGHDT, CDR2 YNNKEL, per germline (reference sequence). V lost 3 bases, J lost 10 bases, and 12 bases lay in between. The CDR3 has 12 residues. In DNA form, the CDR3 reads TGTGCCAGCAGCCATCTAGGGGGGCGAGCTTTCTTT. This translates into CASSHLGGRAFF.

The chain combines TRBV9 with TRBJ1-1; unclear D gene. Trimming left V 4 bases short and J 1 base short, with 11 bases between. Germline V CDR1 and CDR2: SGDLS, YYNGEE. There are 14 residues in the CDR3. The CDR3 here is CASSPFSGNTEAFF. CDR3 sequence (DNA): TGTGCCAGCAGCCCTTTCTCGGGGAACACTGAAGCTTTCTTT.

This clonotype was seen a few times. The chain is built from TRBV20-1 and TRBJ1-5; TRBD1 aligns across 8 bases. The CDR3 covers 15 residues. V gave up 1 base and J gave up 7 bases; unmatched junction bases: 9. From germline, CDR1 is DFQATT and CDR2 SNEGSKA (reference sequence). CDR3 in amino acids: CSARVSGRGQQPQHF. The CDR3, as DNA: TGCAGTGCTAGAGTAAGCGGCAGGGGGCAACAGCCCCAGCATTTT.

The V gene is TRBV18, the J gene TRBJ2-5, with 10 bases identical to TRBD1. Gene TRBJ2-7 matches the end of the DNA better, so the J call may be wrong. The CDR3 is made up of 15 amino acids. Germline V gene lookup returns CDR1 KGHSH and CDR2 LQKENI. Here the CDR3 DNA reads TGTGCCAGCTCCCTGGGACAGGGGACCCAACTCGAGCAGTACTTC. Encoded protein: CASSLGQGTQLEQYF.